This TCR beta chain was sequenced for a study of PD-L1 blockade in urothelial cancer. Study-wide background: Individuals in the cohort had been given 0 to 3 earlier chemotherapy regimens.

CDR3 length: 17 residues. V gave up 1 base and J gave up 2 bases, with 17 bases separating them. Germline CDR1 and CDR2: SGHTA and FQGTGA. Produced via immunoSEQ multiplex PCR; TCRdb's table is partial and in-frame only. The data show about 95,000 clones, around 90% seen once. Time point meaning: pretreatment peripheral blood. Patients had locally advanced or metastatic urothelial carcinoma. The chain employs TRBV7-3 and TRBJ1-2, with D possibly matching TRBD1 (6 bases). The sequence was obtained from a man in his fifties or sixties with urothelial cancer. The sequencing here drew on PBMCs, taken around atezolizumab (anti-PD-L1) treatment. The CDR3 sequence: CASSLNLPYDRNYGYTF. CDR3 coding DNA: TGTGCCAGCAGCTTAAATCTGCCCTACGACAGGAACTATGGCTACACCTTC.